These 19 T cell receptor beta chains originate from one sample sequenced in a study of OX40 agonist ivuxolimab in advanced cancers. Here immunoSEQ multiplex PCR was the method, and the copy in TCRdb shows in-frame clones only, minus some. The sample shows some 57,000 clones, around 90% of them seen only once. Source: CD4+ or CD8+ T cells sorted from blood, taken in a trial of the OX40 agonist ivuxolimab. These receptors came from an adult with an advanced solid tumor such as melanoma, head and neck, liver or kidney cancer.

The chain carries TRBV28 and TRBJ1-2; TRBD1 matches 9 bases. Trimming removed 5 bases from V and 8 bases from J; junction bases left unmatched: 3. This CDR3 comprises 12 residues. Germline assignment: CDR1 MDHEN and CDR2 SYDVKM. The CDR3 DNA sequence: TGTGCCAGCAGTGTGGACAGGGGCGGCTACACCTTC. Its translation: CASSVDRGGYTF.

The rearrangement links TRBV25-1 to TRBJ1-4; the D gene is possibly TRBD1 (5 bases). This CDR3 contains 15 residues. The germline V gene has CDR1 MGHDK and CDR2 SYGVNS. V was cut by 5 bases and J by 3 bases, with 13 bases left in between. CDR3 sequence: CASSLGGDANEKLFF. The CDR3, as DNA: TGTGCCAGCAGTCTAGGTGGGGACGCTAATGAAAAACTGTTTTTT.

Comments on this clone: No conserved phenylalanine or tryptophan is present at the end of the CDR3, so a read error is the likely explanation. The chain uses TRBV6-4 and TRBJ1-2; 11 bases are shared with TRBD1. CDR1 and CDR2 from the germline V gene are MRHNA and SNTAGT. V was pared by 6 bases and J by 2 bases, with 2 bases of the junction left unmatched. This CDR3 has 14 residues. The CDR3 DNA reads TGTGCCAGCAGACGGGACAGGGGGAACTATGGCTACACCCTC. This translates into CASRRDRGNYGYTL.

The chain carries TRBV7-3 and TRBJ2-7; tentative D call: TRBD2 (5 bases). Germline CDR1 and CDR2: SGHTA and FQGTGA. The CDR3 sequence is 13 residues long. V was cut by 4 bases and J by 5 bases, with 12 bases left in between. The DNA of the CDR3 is TGTGCCAGCAGCTCGGCGGGCGGAGACGAGCAGTACTTC. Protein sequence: CASSSAGGDEQYF.

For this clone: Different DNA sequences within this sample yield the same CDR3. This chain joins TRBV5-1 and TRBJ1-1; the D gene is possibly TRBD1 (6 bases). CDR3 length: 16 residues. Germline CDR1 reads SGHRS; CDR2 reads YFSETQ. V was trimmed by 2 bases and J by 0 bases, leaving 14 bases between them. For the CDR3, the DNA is TGCGCCAGCAGCTTACAGGGTGGGGCGTTGAACACTGAAGCTTTCTTT. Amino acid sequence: CASSLQGGALNTEAFF. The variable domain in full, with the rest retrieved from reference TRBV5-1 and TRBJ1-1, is KAGVTQTPRYLIKTRGQQVTLSCSPISGHRSVSWYQQTPGQGLQFLFEYFSETQRNKGNFPGRFSGRQFSNSRSEMNVSTLELGDSALYLCASSLQGGALNTEAFFGQGTRLTVV.

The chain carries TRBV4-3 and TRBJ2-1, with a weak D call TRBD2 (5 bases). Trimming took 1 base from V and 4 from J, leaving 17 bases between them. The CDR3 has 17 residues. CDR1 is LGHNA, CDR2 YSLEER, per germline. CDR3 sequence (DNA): TGCGCCAGCAGCCAAGCCGGAAACGCGGGCGCATACAATGAGCAGTTCTTC. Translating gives CASSQAGNAGAYNEQFF.

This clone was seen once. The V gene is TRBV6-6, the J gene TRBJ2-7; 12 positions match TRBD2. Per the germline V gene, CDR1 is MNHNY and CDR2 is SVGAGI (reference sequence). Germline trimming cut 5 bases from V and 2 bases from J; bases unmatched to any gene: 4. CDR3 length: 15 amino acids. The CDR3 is CASSPWTSGTYEQYF. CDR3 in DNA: TGTGCCAGCAGTCCCTGGACTAGCGGGACCTACGAGCAGTACTTC.

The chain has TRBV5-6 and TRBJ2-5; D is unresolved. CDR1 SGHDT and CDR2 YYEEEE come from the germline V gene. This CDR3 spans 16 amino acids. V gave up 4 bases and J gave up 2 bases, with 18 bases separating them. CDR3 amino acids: CASSGTGGRKQETQYF. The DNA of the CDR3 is TGTGCCAGCAGCGGAACCGGCGGACGCAAGCAAGAGACCCAGTACTTC.

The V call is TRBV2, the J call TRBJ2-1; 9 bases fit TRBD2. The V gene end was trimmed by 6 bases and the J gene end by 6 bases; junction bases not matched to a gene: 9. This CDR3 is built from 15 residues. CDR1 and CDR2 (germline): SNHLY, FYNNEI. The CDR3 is CASRPRTSDLNEQFF. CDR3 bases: TGTGCCAGCAGACCACGGACTAGCGATCTCAATGAGCAGTTCTTC.

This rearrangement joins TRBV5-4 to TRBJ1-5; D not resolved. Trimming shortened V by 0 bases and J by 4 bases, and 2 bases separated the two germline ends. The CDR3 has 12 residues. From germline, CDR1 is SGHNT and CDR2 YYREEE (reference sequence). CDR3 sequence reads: CASSLGNQPQHF. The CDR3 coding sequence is TGTGCCAGCAGCTTGGGAAATCAGCCCCAGCATTTT.

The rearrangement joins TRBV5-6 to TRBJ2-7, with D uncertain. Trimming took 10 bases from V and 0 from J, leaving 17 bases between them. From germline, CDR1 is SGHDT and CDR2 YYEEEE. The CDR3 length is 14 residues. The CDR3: CAASRGGVSYEQYF. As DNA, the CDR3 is TGTGCCGCCTCCCGAGGCGGTGTCTCCTACGAGCAGTACTTC.

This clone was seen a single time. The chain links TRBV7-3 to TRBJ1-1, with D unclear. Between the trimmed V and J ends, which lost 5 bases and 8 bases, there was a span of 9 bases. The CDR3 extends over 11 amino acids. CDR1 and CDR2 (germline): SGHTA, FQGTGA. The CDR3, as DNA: TGTGCCAGCAGCGCGGGAGGCGAAGCTTTCTTT. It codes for CASSAGGEAFF.

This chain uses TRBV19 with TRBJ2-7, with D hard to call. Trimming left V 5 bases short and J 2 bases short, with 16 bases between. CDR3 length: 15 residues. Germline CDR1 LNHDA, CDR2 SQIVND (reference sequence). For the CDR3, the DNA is TGTGCCAGTAGTTCCCGGGCCCTCTTGCCCTACGAGCAGTACTTC. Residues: CASSSRALLPYEQYF.

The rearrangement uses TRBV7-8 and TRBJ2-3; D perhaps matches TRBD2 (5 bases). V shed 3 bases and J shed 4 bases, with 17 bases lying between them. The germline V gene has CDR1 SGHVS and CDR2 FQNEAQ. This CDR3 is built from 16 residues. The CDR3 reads CASSLGVSRVADTQYF. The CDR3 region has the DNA TGTGCCAGCAGCTTGGGAGTTAGTAGGGTCGCAGATACGCAGTATTTT.

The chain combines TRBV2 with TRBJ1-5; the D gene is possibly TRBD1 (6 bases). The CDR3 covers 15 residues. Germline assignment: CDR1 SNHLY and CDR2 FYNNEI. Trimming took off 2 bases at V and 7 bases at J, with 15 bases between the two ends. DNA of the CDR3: TGTGCCAGCAGTGAATTGGGGGCAGGCCGACAGCCCCAGCATTTT. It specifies CASSELGAGRQPQHF.

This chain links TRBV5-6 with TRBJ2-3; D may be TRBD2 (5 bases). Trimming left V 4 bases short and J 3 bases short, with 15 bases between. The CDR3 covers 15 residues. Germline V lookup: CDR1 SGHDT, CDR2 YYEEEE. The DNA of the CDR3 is TGTGCCAGCAGCCCAACTAGTAGAGGAACAGATACGCAGTATTTT. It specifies CASSPTSRGTDTQYF.

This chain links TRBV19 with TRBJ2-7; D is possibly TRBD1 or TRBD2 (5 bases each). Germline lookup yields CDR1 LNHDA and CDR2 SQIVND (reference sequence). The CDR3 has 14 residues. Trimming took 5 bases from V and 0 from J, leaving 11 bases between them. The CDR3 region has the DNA TGTGCCAGTAGTGGGGGTAGACTCTCCTACGAGCAGTACTTC. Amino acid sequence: CASSGGRLSYEQYF.

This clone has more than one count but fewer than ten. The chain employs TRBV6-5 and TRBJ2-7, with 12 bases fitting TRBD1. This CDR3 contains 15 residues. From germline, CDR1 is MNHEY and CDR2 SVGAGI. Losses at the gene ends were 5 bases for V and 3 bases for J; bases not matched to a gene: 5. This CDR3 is CASSHRDRGLYEQYF. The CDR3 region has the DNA TGTGCCAGCAGTCACCGGGACAGGGGGCTCTACGAGCAGTACTTC.

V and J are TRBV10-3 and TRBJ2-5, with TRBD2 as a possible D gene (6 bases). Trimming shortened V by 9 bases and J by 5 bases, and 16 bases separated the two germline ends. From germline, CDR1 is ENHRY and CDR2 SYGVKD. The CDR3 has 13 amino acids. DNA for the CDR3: TGTGCCATTAGGACATCCGCGGGGGAGACCCAGTACTTC. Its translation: CAIRTSAGETQYF.